A selection of T cell receptor beta chains follows, all from one sample in a study of neurological immune-mediated disorders. TCRdb redid the calling of the 5' RACE reads with MiXCR, one entry per CDR3 protein. Of roughly 20,000 distinct CDR3 sequences listed, less than 15% are singletons. What was sequenced was CD4+ T cells from blood. The source is a woman aged 55-69 years with HTLV-1-associated myelopathy (HAM/TSP). Both conserved end residues are trimmed from each CDR3.

j_gene	v_gene	CDR3aa
TRBJ2-1	TRBV29-1	SVVPTSSQQF
TRBJ2-5	TRBV18	ASSGQEEETQY
TRBJ2-6	TRBV2	ASRAISGANVLT
TRBJ2-1	TRBV13	ASTYRDEQF
TRBJ2-7	TRBV6-6	ASSYSIMDPYEQY
TRBJ1-4	TRBV18	ASSPEQGAEKLF
TRBJ2-3	TRBV28	ASSPATSGMGTDTQY
TRBJ2-6	TRBV20-1	SATRRGANVLT
TRBJ1-5	TRBV19	ASSILGKGASNQPQH
TRBJ1-2	TRBV21-1	ASSGQTGQTYGYT
TRBJ1-1	TRBV29-1	SVARGEGTEAF
TRBJ1-5	TRBV3-1	ASSQRTELRQPQH
TRBJ2-1	TRBV5-1	ASSMTSGIYNEQF
TRBJ2-1	TRBV6-6	ASEGRGNEQF
TRBJ2-7	TRBV7-8	ASSPRAAVGEN
TRBJ2-3	TRBV20-1	SAPPPGGTDTQY
TRBJ2-1	TRBV9	ASSVLTGGVHNEQF
TRBJ1-5	TRBV3-1	ASSQGVSLYQPQH
TRBJ2-4	TRBV20-1	SASRGQGRVLLAKNIQY
TRBJ1-1	TRBV20-1	SARTGGSNTEAF
TRBJ2-6	TRBV10-3	ATAGAPFGANVLT
TRBJ2-2	TRBV20-1	SALRSNPGELF
TRBJ2-5	TRBV29-1	SVPEPLGETQY
TRBJ2-7	TRBV7-9	ASSPLGLAGLYEQY
TRBJ2-3	TRBV6-2/TRBV6-3	ASKLAVTTDTQY
TRBJ2-5	TRBV20-1	SVPGLTPGTQY
TRBJ2-2	TRBV5-1	ASSTGNGGTGELF
TRBJ2-2	TRBV24-1	ATSDLSGSRTGELF